This section outlines one TCR beta chain sequence together with its context. V was clipped by 2 bases and J by 5 bases; unmatched bases: 17. Germline CDR1 and CDR2: MNHEY and SVGEGT. The CDR3 loop spans 19 amino acids. The data stem from a study of T cell responses to AZD1222 COVID-19 vaccine. Assay used: immunoSEQ multiplex PCR; TCRdb lists only in-frame clones, some missing. The data contain approximately 120,000 clones, more than 85% of them seen just once; the ten biggest clones take up around 3.1%. This chain links TRBV6-2 or TRBV6-3 with TRBJ2-5, with 10 bases matching TRBD2. The specimen comprised peripheral blood, sampled on day 0 of AZD1222 vaccination. This sequence originates from an adult in good health. The CDR3 sequence is CASSYTRIHGAGGGETQYF. The CDR3 DNA reads as TGTGCCAGCAGTTACACGAGGATCCACGGAGCGGGAGGGGGGGAGACCCAGTACTTC.